This TCR delta chain was sequenced in a study of gammadelta T cells in human blood (dated by TCRdb to the early 2020s). The paper's findings and limits, for the study overall: According to the study, polyclonal expansion of innate gamma-delta T cells immediately after birth appeared to be driven by microbial exposure.

This clone is described as medium-sized (0.01 to 0.1%). What antigen it recognizes has not been identified. The input lacks base qualities; no much larger clone sits a single base away. The library relied on RT-PCR. Data came from an Illumina MiSeq. Clonotypes were called again by TCRdb from the public reads via CATT, and duplicate nucleotide sequences were then merged into one entry. The sample records approximately 1,000 delta-chain clones, 20% to 25% of which are singletons. The ten top clones hold approximately 10% of the sample. The CDR3 starts with the cysteine, ends with the phenylalanine, and has 15 residues. Solely the CDR3 DNA is kept, with 45 bases framed from the first base. V drops 1 base and J drops 0 bases, leaving 9 bases in between. Looking up the germline V gene yields CDR1 TSWWSYY and CDR2 QGS.

Sequencing was performed on non-Vgamma9Vdelta2 gamma-delta T cells from infant blood. The origin of this receptor is a human donor. The chain is made from TRDV1 and TRDJ1; the D gene is perhaps TRDD3, on 5 matching bases. The nucleotide sequence is TGTGCTCTTGGGGAACGAGGGGGGCACACCGATAAACTCATCTTT. The encoded protein is CALGERGGHTDKLIF.